The source of this T cell receptor beta chain is a study of cytomegalovirus exposure and HLA in healthy donors. Findings and caveats of the study: A later analysis found TCR association rates differed by HLA locus, highest for DRB1 and lowest for HLA-C. What TCR beta sequences reportedly achieved was accurate prediction of HLA-A and HLA-B alleles in most subjects.

The PCR ran on 60 Vbeta and 13 Jbeta primers. Generated by immunoSEQ multiplex PCR, the TCRdb table keeps only in-frame clones and is missing some. The ten top clones account for about 3.5%, within a sample of around 100,000 clones. On this clone: Its target is not known.

Germline-derived CDR1 and CDR2 are SGHRS and YFSETQ. The CDR3 loop spans 16 amino acids. The V end lost 1 base, the J end lost 5 bases, and 17 bases lay between the germline ends. The chain joins TRBV5-1 to TRBJ2-3; TRBD1 might be the D (6 bases). The TCR originated in a man in his forties in good health and CMV-seronegative. Sequencing used PBMCs. The CDR3 is CASSLLGASYGDTQYF. The CDR3 bases are TGCGCCAGCAGCTTGTTGGGGGCCAGCTACGGAGATACGCAGTATTTT.